This is a list of T cell receptor beta chains from one sample in a study of spatial heterogeneity in lung cancer. Each CDR3 protein gets one entry after TCRdb re-called the 5' RACE reads with MiXCR. The sample holds 30,000 to 40,000 distinct CDR3 sequences; less than 5.5% are singletons and the top ten take less than 30%. This specimen consisted of PBMCs, obtained at surgery. All receptors derive from a female donor with early-stage non-small cell lung cancer. Each CDR3 is given with its conserved first and last residue. The D gene is left open where the match is weak. Clone size, where shown, is once, few, many, or a class for clones that have expanded.

-	-	TRBJ2-7	TRBV3-1	13	CASSPPGVVPGYF	TGTGCCAGCAGCCCCCCAGGCGTGGTCCCTGGTTACTTC
many	-	TRBJ1-2	TRBV5-1	14	CASSLEPGIYGYTF	TGCGCCAGCAGCTTGGAGCCAGGGATCTATGGCTACACCTTC
few	-	TRBJ2-7	TRBV27	15	CASSSGDILSYEQYF	TGTGCCAGCAGTTCGGGGGACATACTCTCCTACGAGCAGTACTTC
many	-	TRBJ2-1	TRBV7-9	16	CASSLGFWGRGNEQFF	TGTGCCAGCAGCTTAGGTTTTTGGGGGCGCGGGAATGAGCAGTTCTTC
many	-	TRBJ2-3	TRBV7-3	16	CASSVQPGLNTDTQYF	TGTGCCAGCAGCGTCCAGCCGGGACTCAACACAGATACGCAGTATTTT
many	TRBD2	TRBJ2-3	TRBV3-1	15	CASSQGRGSTDTQYF	TGTGCCAGCAGCCAGGGGCGGGGGAGCACAGATACGCAGTATTTT
-	TRBD1	TRBJ1-5	TRBV4-3	15	CASSQGRQGNEPQHF	TGCGCCAGCAGCCAAGGGCGACAGGGGAACGAGCCCCAGCATTTT
many	-	TRBJ1-2	TRBV2	13	CASTREENYGYTF	TGTGCCAGCACCCGAGAGGAGAACTATGGCTACACCTTC
many	-	TRBJ2-6	TRBV4-3	20	CASSQDLPGGLGSGANVLTF	TGCGCCAGCAGCCAAGATCTTCCAGGAGGGTTGGGGTCTGGGGCCAACGTCCTGACTTTC
many	-	TRBJ1-1	TRBV11-1	15	CASTPGGGQHTEAFF	TGTGCCAGCACCCCTGGCGGGGGGCAGCACACTGAAGCTTTCTTT
many	-	TRBJ2-7	TRBV7-6	13	CAPAALSPYEQYF	TGTGCTCCGGCGGCGCTCTCTCCCTACGAGCAGTACTTC
few	-	TRBJ2-2	TRBV20-1	16	CSARDHMTGQVGELFF	TGCAGTGCTAGAGACCATATGACAGGCCAGGTCGGGGAGCTGTTTTTT
many	TRBD2	TRBJ2-1	TRBV20-1	17	CSARDRRIAGGYNEQFF	TGCAGTGCTAGAGATCGACGTATAGCGGGGGGGTACAATGAGCAGTTCTTC
few	-	TRBJ2-1	TRBV5-1	14	CASSPGGHIHEQFF	TGCGCCAGCAGCCCCGGGGGTCATATCCATGAGCAGTTCTTC
-	-	TRBJ2-7	TRBV7-3	16	CASSLTPRAPFYEQYF	TGTGCCAGCAGCTTAACACCCCGGGCACCCTTTTACGAGCAGTACTTC
many	-	TRBJ2-3	TRBV24-1	11	CATSDRIEQYF	TGTGCCACCAGTGACCGAATAGAGCAGTATTTT
many	TRBD1	TRBJ2-6	TRBV7-9	17	CASSPKIDRAGANVLTF	TGTGCCAGCAGCCCAAAAATCGACAGGGCTGGGGCCAACGTCCTGACTTTC
few	TRBD1	TRBJ1-5	TRBV28	15	CASSSPGQTNQPQHF	TGTGCCAGCAGCTCACCGGGACAGACCAATCAGCCCCAGCATTTT
many	-	TRBJ2-3	TRBV4-2	16	CASSQGLGRPTDTQYF	TGTGCCAGCAGCCAAGGACTAGGCCGCCCCACAGATACGCAGTATTTT
-	-	TRBJ2-2	TRBV6-6	16	CASSYSMAGSTGELFF	TGTGCCAGCAGTTACTCGATGGCAGGGAGCACCGGGGAGCTGTTTTTT
few	-	TRBJ1-1	TRBV6-1	14	CASSTQSLNTEAFF	TGTGCCAGCAGTACCCAGTCTCTGAACACTGAAGCTTTCTTT
many	TRBD1	TRBJ1-2	TRBV20-1	15	CSAPRTGDSNYGYTF	TGCAGTGCCCCTAGGACAGGCGACTCTAACTATGGCTACACCTTC
-	TRBD2	TRBJ2-5	TRBV7-9	13	CASSAPKRGAQYF	TGTGCCAGCAGCGCTCCTAAGCGGGGGGCCCAGTACTTC
-	TRBD1	TRBJ2-7	TRBV11-2	15	CASSSGQGKTYEQYF	TGTGCCAGCAGCTCCGGACAGGGGAAAACCTACGAGCAGTACTTC
many	-	TRBJ1-5	TRBV6-2/TRBV6-3	14	CASNWEGAEQPQHF	TGTGCCAGCAATTGGGAAGGGGCAGAGCAGCCCCAGCATTTT
many	TRBD1	TRBJ2-2	TRBV19	15	CASARGLANTGELFF	TGTGCCAGCGCCAGGGGGCTCGCGAACACCGGGGAGCTGTTTTTT
many	-	TRBJ2-2	TRBV7-8	16	CASSQLQTVNTGELFF	TGTGCCAGCAGCCAGCTCCAGACGGTCAACACCGGGGAGCTGTTTTTT
many	-	TRBJ2-5	TRBV7-3	16	CASSLGDPLIEETQYF	TGTGCCAGCAGCTTAGGGGACCCTTTAATAGAAGAGACCCAGTACTTC
many	-	TRBJ2-1	TRBV5-5	15	CASTWGHDPGDEQFF	TGTGCCAGCACCTGGGGACACGACCCCGGCGATGAGCAGTTCTTC
many	-	TRBJ1-6	TRBV9	14	CASSVGPTNSPLHF	TGTGCCAGCAGCGTAGGCCCTACCAATTCACCCCTCCACTTT
many	-	TRBJ2-1	TRBV29-1	15	CSVDSTGSSYNEQFF	TGCAGCGTTGACTCCACGGGGTCATCCTACAATGAGCAGTTCTTC
many	-	TRBJ2-2	TRBV28	14	CASSPGQAGGELFF	TGTGCCAGCAGTCCCGGACAGGCGGGAGGGGAGCTGTTTTTT
many	TRBD2	TRBJ2-7	TRBV10-2	13	CASSVAGIGEQYF	TGCGCCAGCAGTGTAGCGGGGATAGGCGAGCAGTACTTC
many	-	TRBJ2-5	TRBV5-4	16	CASSRSGRGAGETQYF	TGTGCCAGCAGCCGTTCGGGCAGGGGCGCAGGAGAGACCCAGTACTTC
-	-	TRBJ2-3	TRBV20-1	15	CSATALKVSLRTQYF	TGCAGTGCTACGGCGCTAAAGGTCTCGTTAAGGACGCAGTATTTT
many	-	TRBJ2-3	TRBV7-2	13	CASSDTLVEPQYF	TGTGCCAGCAGTGATACACTCGTCGAACCGCAGTATTTT
many	-	TRBJ2-2	TRBV5-1	14	CASSATPFTGELFF	TGCGCCAGCAGCGCGACCCCGTTCACCGGGGAGCTGTTTTTT
few	TRBD1	TRBJ1-2	TRBV7-8	13	CASSQGQGRINTF	TGTGCCAGCAGCCAGGGACAGGGTAGGATCAACACCTTC
few	TRBD1	TRBJ1-4	TRBV13	14	CASSSTGTNEKLFF	TGTGCCAGCAGCTCGACAGGGACTAATGAAAAACTGTTTTTT
few	-	TRBJ1-1	TRBV7-2	11	CASSLNAEAFF	TGTGCCAGCAGCTTGAACGCCGAAGCTTTCTTT
many	-	TRBJ1-2	TRBV4-1	14	CASSQDPGVGGYTF	TGCGCCAGCAGCCAAGATCCAGGGGTCGGGGGCTACACCTTC
many	TRBD2	TRBJ2-1	TRBV3-1	16	CASSHRLAGQYNEQFF	TGTGCCAGCAGCCACCGACTAGCGGGACAATACAATGAGCAGTTCTTC
few	-	TRBJ1-1	TRBV18	16	CASSPDLGLMNTEAFF	TGTGCCAGCTCACCTGACCTAGGGCTCATGAACACTGAAGCTTTCTTT
many	-	TRBJ1-6	TRBV25-1	13	CASSGYSNSPLHF	TGTGCCAGCAGTGGATACAGTAATTCACCCCTCCACTTT
many	-	TRBJ2-3	TRBV4-1	11	CASSLTSRLYF	TGCGCCAGCAGCCTGACGTCCCGGCTGTATTTT